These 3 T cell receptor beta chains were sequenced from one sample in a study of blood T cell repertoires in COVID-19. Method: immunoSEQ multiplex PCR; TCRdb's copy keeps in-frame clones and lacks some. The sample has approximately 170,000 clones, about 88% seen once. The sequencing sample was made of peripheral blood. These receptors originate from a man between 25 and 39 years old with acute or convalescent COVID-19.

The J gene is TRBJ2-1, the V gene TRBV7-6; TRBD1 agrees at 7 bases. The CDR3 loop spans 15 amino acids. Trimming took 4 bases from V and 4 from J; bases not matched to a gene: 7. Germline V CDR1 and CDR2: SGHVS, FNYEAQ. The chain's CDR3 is CASSSWDRHYNEQFF. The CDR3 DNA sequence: TGTGCCAGCAGCTCCTGGGACAGACATTACAATGAGCAGTTCTTC.

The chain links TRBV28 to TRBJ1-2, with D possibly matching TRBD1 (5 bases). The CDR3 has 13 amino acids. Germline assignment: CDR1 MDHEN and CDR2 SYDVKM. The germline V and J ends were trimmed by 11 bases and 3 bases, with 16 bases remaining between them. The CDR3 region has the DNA TGTGCCGGGGGGACGGGTCAACACTATGGCTACACCTTC. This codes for CAGGTGQHYGYTF.

CDR3 sequence: CASNPRQGAERPQHF. In DNA, the CDR3 is TGTGCCAGTAATCCGAGACAGGGCGCTGAGAGGCCCCAGCATTTT. The rearrangement links TRBV19 to TRBJ1-5, with 7 positions matching TRBD1. Per the germline V gene, CDR1 is LNHDA and CDR2 is SQIVND (reference sequence). This CDR3 spans 15 amino acids. Germline trimming cut 7 bases from V and 9 bases from J; bases unmatched to any gene: 15.